This is a list of T cell receptor beta chains from one sample in a study of cytomegalovirus exposure and HLA in healthy donors. Assay: immunoSEQ multiplex PCR; the TCRdb copy retains only in-frame clones and omits some. Seen here are about 300,000 clones, roughly 85% observed once, and the top ten hold roughly 4%. The sequenced material came from PBMCs. The origin of the receptors is a man in his forties in good health and CMV-seropositive. CDR3s include the opening cysteine and the closing phenylalanine or tryptophan. The order of the fields is D gene, clone size, J gene, V gene, CDR3 protein, CDR3 DNA. A D gene is named only where the DNA matches it firmly. A clone size is listed for some rows: how often the clone was seen (once, few, many), or a class if it is expanded.

d_gene: NA
abundance: NA
j_gene: TRBJ2-7
v_gene: TRBV6-1
CDR3aa: CASSDRTANSYEQYF
CDR3nt: TGTGCCAGCAGTGACCGGACAGCCAACTCCTACGAGCAGTACTTC

d_gene: TRBD2
abundance: NA
j_gene: TRBJ2-7
v_gene: TRBV18
CDR3aa: CASSPGFGGRAYEQYF
CDR3nt: TGTGCCAGCTCACCGGGATTTGGCGGGAGAGCCTACGAGCAGTACTTC

d_gene: TRBD2
abundance: NA
j_gene: TRBJ2-2
v_gene: TRBV28
CDR3aa: CASRGTGRANTGELFF
CDR3nt: TGTGCCAGCAGAGGGACCGGGAGGGCGAACACCGGGGAGCTGTTTTTT

d_gene: NA
abundance: once
j_gene: TRBJ2-7
v_gene: TRBV10-1
CDR3aa: CASSDEGNYEQYF
CDR3nt: TGCGCCAGCAGTGACGAGGGAAACTACGAGCAGTACTTC

d_gene: TRBD1
abundance: NA
j_gene: TRBJ1-5
v_gene: TRBV25-1
CDR3aa: CASSPGTVGPQHF
CDR3nt: TGTGCCAGCAGTCCCGGGACAGTAGGGCCCCAGCATTTT

d_gene: TRBD1
abundance: NA
j_gene: TRBJ2-2
v_gene: TRBV5-4
CDR3aa: CASSPRTGPNTGELFF
CDR3nt: TGTGCCAGCAGCCCTAGGACAGGACCGAACACCGGGGAGCTGTTTTTT

d_gene: TRBD1
abundance: NA
j_gene: TRBJ1-1
v_gene: TRBV19
CDR3aa: CASSEQGQEAFF
CDR3nt: TGTGCCAGTAGTGAACAGGGACAGGAAGCTTTCTTT

d_gene: NA
abundance: NA
j_gene: TRBJ2-7
v_gene: TRBV7-9
CDR3aa: CASSLVGGGHEQYF
CDR3nt: TGTGCCAGCAGCTTAGTGGGGGGGGGCCACGAGCAGTACTTC

d_gene: NA
abundance: once
j_gene: TRBJ2-1
v_gene: TRBV5-6
CDR3aa: CASSLGLSRHNEQFF
CDR3nt: TGTGCCAGCAGCTTGGGGCTATCGAGGCACAATGAGCAGTTCTTC

d_gene: TRBD2
abundance: NA
j_gene: TRBJ2-1
v_gene: TRBV2
CDR3aa: CASISGSLNEQFF
CDR3nt: TGTGCCAGCATTAGCGGGAGTTTAAATGAGCAGTTCTTC

d_gene: TRBD2
abundance: few
j_gene: TRBJ2-2
v_gene: TRBV5-4
CDR3aa: CASSSSGRADTGELFF
CDR3nt: TGTGCCAGCAGCTCGAGCGGGAGGGCCGACACCGGGGAGCTGTTTTTT

d_gene: TRBD1
abundance: NA
j_gene: TRBJ1-2
v_gene: TRBV18
CDR3aa: CASSPLKDRADYGYTF
CDR3nt: TGTGCCAGCTCACCGCTTAAGGACAGGGCAGACTATGGCTACACCTTC

d_gene: TRBD1
abundance: few
j_gene: TRBJ2-3
v_gene: TRBV28
CDR3aa: CASSSGTGTDTQYF
CDR3nt: TGTGCCAGCAGCTCCGGGACAGGCACAGATACGCAGTATTTT

d_gene: NA
abundance: NA
j_gene: TRBJ2-3
v_gene: TRBV6-1
CDR3aa: CASSEVTVDTQYF
CDR3nt: TGTGCCAGCAGTGAAGTTACGGTAGATACGCAGTATTTT

d_gene: TRBD2
abundance: NA
j_gene: TRBJ2-3
v_gene: TRBV7-2
CDR3aa: CASSLEYGRDTQYF
CDR3nt: TGTGCCAGCAGCTTAGAGTACGGGAGGGATACGCAGTATTTT

d_gene: NA
abundance: few
j_gene: TRBJ1-4
v_gene: TRBV6-5
CDR3aa: CASSYWRNPGEKLFF
CDR3nt: TGTGCCAGCAGTTATTGGCGGAACCCCGGTGAAAAACTGTTTTTT

d_gene: NA
abundance: few
j_gene: TRBJ1-1
v_gene: TRBV2
CDR3aa: CASSEGTGFLNEAFF
CDR3nt: TGTGCCAGCAGTGAAGGAACAGGGTTTTTGAATGAAGCTTTCTTT

d_gene: TRBD2
abundance: NA
j_gene: TRBJ2-3
v_gene: TRBV28
CDR3aa: CASRTSGMADTQYF
CDR3nt: TGTGCCAGCAGGACTAGCGGGATGGCAGATACGCAGTATTTT

d_gene: NA
abundance: NA
j_gene: TRBJ2-7
v_gene: TRBV21-1
CDR3aa: CASSRRSGGYEQYF
CDR3nt: TGTGCCAGCAGCAGGCGGAGCGGGGGGTACGAGCAGTACTTC

d_gene: NA
abundance: once
j_gene: TRBJ1-2
v_gene: TRBV5-1
CDR3aa: CASSLDQALQGYTF
CDR3nt: TGCGCCAGCAGCTTGGACCAGGCTTTGCAGGGCTACACCTTC

d_gene: NA
abundance: NA
j_gene: TRBJ1-2
v_gene: TRBV19
CDR3aa: CASSIPATRADNYGYTF
CDR3nt: TGTGCCAGTAGTATTCCGGCTACGAGGGCTGATAACTATGGCTACACCTTC

d_gene: TRBD2
abundance: NA
j_gene: TRBJ2-7
v_gene: TRBV2
CDR3aa: CASVSLAGAYEQYF
CDR3nt: TGTGCCAGCGTATCCCTAGCGGGAGCCTACGAGCAGTACTTC

d_gene: TRBD1
abundance: NA
j_gene: TRBJ1-5
v_gene: TRBV6-5
CDR3aa: CASSAEGGAGPQHF
CDR3nt: TGTGCCAGCAGTGCCGAAGGGGGCGCGGGGCCCCAGCATTTT

d_gene: TRBD2
abundance: NA
j_gene: TRBJ2-1
v_gene: TRBV27
CDR3aa: CASAGLGYNEQFF
CDR3nt: TGTGCCAGCGCGGGACTAGGTTACAATGAGCAGTTCTTC

d_gene: NA
abundance: NA
j_gene: TRBJ2-7
v_gene: TRBV11-1
CDR3aa: CASSLGRGPYEQYF
CDR3nt: TGTGCCAGCAGCTTAGGAAGGGGTCCGTACGAGCAGTACTTC

d_gene: TRBD2
abundance: NA
j_gene: TRBJ2-1
v_gene: TRBV5-8
CDR3aa: CASSGEGGLPSAGNEQFF
CDR3nt: TGTGCCAGCAGCGGAGAGGGAGGGCTCCCCTCGGCGGGCAATGAGCAGTTCTTC

d_gene: NA
abundance: NA
j_gene: TRBJ2-7
v_gene: TRBV30
CDR3aa: CAWRLSGRDCYEQYF
CDR3nt: TGTGCCTGGAGGCTGTCGGGCAGGGACTGCTACGAGCAGTACTTC

d_gene: TRBD1
abundance: once
j_gene: TRBJ1-2
v_gene: TRBV30
CDR3aa: CAWSLGQGANGYTF
CDR3nt: TGTGCCTGGAGTCTAGGCCAGGGGGCCAATGGCTACACCTTC

d_gene: NA
abundance: NA
j_gene: TRBJ2-6
v_gene: TRBV19
CDR3aa: CASSIQGFSGANVLTF
CDR3nt: TGTGCCAGTAGTATACAGGGGTTCTCTGGGGCCAACGTCCTGACTTTC

d_gene: TRBD1
abundance: NA
j_gene: TRBJ2-5
v_gene: TRBV5-4
CDR3aa: CASSPTGGRETQYF
CDR3nt: TGTGCCAGCAGCCCGACAGGGGGCCGGGAGACCCAGTACTTC

d_gene: TRBD1
abundance: few
j_gene: TRBJ1-4
v_gene: TRBV7-9
CDR3aa: CASSFGQVTNEKLFF
CDR3nt: TGTGCCAGCAGCTTTGGACAGGTGACTAATGAAAAACTGTTTTTT

d_gene: TRBD1
abundance: NA
j_gene: TRBJ1-2
v_gene: TRBV6-6
CDR3aa: CASSLAGGRYGYTF
CDR3nt: TGTGCCAGCAGTTTAGCAGGGGGCCGCTATGGCTACACCTTC

d_gene: NA
abundance: NA
j_gene: TRBJ2-4
v_gene: TRBV18
CDR3aa: CASSPGTAGLDIQYF
CDR3nt: TGTGCCAGCTCACCAGGAACGGCAGGGCTTGACATTCAGTACTTC

d_gene: NA
abundance: once
j_gene: TRBJ2-1
v_gene: TRBV27
CDR3aa: CASSLYPGTGTSESSYNEQFF
CDR3nt: TGTGCCAGCAGTTTATACCCCGGGACAGGGACTAGCGAAAGCTCCTACAATGAGCAGTTCTTC

d_gene: NA
abundance: NA
j_gene: TRBJ1-3
v_gene: TRBV30
CDR3aa: CAWDWEGTGNTIYF
CDR3nt: TGTGCCTGGGACTGGGAGGGAACTGGAAACACCATATATTTT

d_gene: NA
abundance: NA
j_gene: TRBJ2-1
v_gene: TRBV7-2
CDR3aa: CASSSSLSSYNEQFF
CDR3nt: TGTGCCAGCAGCTCTAGCCTCAGCTCCTACAATGAGCAGTTCTTC

d_gene: NA
abundance: NA
j_gene: TRBJ2-2
v_gene: TRBV14
CDR3aa: CASSHVPGGELFF
CDR3nt: TGTGCCAGCAGCCATGTGCCGGGCGGGGAGCTGTTTTTT

d_gene: NA
abundance: NA
j_gene: TRBJ1-6
v_gene: TRBV7-9
CDR3aa: CASARGRDNSPLHF
CDR3nt: TGTGCCAGCGCCAGGGGCAGGGATAATTCACCCCTCCACTTT

d_gene: NA
abundance: NA
j_gene: TRBJ2-7
v_gene: TRBV13
CDR3aa: CASSSRDIPSYEQYF
CDR3nt: TGTGCCAGCAGCTCCCGGGACATTCCCTCCTACGAGCAGTACTTC

d_gene: TRBD2
abundance: NA
j_gene: TRBJ2-1
v_gene: TRBV6-1
CDR3aa: CASSEAGSGASSYNEQFF
CDR3nt: TGTGCCAGCAGTGAAGCCGGTAGCGGGGCCTCCTCCTACAATGAGCAGTTCTTC

d_gene: TRBD1
abundance: NA
j_gene: TRBJ1-1
v_gene: TRBV29-1
CDR3aa: CSVGTGRTEAFF
CDR3nt: TGCAGCGTGGGGACAGGGCGGACTGAAGCTTTCTTT

d_gene: TRBD1
abundance: once
j_gene: TRBJ2-7
v_gene: TRBV7-9
CDR3aa: CSSSLGRTGSYEQYF
CDR3nt: TGTTCCAGCAGCTTAGGCCGGACAGGCTCCTACGAGCAGTACTTC

d_gene: TRBD1
abundance: NA
j_gene: TRBJ1-5
v_gene: TRBV7-2
CDR3aa: CASSNDRVDQPQHF
CDR3nt: TGTGCCAGCAGCAACGACAGGGTTGATCAGCCCCAGCATTTT